This T cell receptor beta chain was sequenced during a study of PD-1 blockade in classical Hodgkin lymphoma. Only in-frame clones appear in the TCRdb table, and some are missing; sequencing was by immunoSEQ multiplex PCR. The sample includes some 100,000 clones, roughly 91% of them seen just once. This sample's time point: cycle 4 day 1 (C4D1), after 5 to 7 weeks of nivolumab. Following autologous stem cell transplantation, relapse occurred in every patient, and exposure to brentuximab vedotin varied. The sample in question was peripheral blood mononuclear cells (PBMCs), obtained before the fourth cycle of nivolumab. The clonotype originates from a human donor with classical Hodgkin lymphoma.

CDR3 protein: CAWKSSGKWYEQYF. The CDR3, as DNA: TGTGCCTGGAAGTCTAGCGGGAAGTGGTACGAGCAGTACTTC. The J gene is TRBJ2-7, the V gene TRBV30; 9 nucleotides match TRBD2. Germline V gene lookup returns CDR1 GTSNPN and CDR2 SVGIG (reference sequence). This CDR3 has 14 residues. V lost 4 bases and J lost 4; bases outside the gene matches: 8.